This section outlines one TCR beta chain sequence together with its context. There are 16 residues in the CDR3. V lost 0 bases and J lost 5; bases outside the gene matches: 7. Per germline, CDR1 LGHNA and CDR2 YNFKEQ. This sample is part of a study of identical twins. TCRdb reprocessed the 5' RACE reads with MiXCR, giving one entry per CDR3 protein. The sample shows 1.5 million to 2 million distinct CDR3 sequences, about 30% of them seen only once. This sequence was found in a newborn girl in good health. The sample comprised cord blood. The chain joins TRBV4-2 to TRBJ2-5, with TRBD1 matching over 9 bases. The CDR3 nucleotides are TGTGCCAGCAGCCAAGATGGGGACAGGGACTGGGAGACCCAGTACTTC. Protein product: CASSQDGDRDWETQYF.